This T cell receptor beta chain was sequenced for a study of blood T cell repertoires in COVID-19. Background on the study: Samples came from the United States, Italy and Spain, spanning acute and convalescent COVID-19. PBMCs, B-cell-depleted T cells, or T cells provided the cDNA or gDNA that made up the material.

Authors' analysis steps: Reference gene primers were amplified, and this amplification served to estimate nucleated cell counts. TCRdb's table, derived via immunoSEQ multiplex PCR, lists solely in-frame clones and lacks some. V and J calls and clone size are given by that table; D and trimming were obtained from the DNA. The sample has hundreds of thousands of clones; 70% to 90% are singletons. The CDR3 covers 16 residues. Germline V CDR1 and CDR2: MGHRA, YSYEKL. V lost 1 base to trimming and J lost 4 bases, with 16 bases between them. This receptor was identified in a human donor in a cohort sampled during active COVID-19. Sequences were obtained from peripheral blood. The chain joins TRBV4-1 to TRBJ1-1, with D possibly TRBD1 on 6 matching bases. CDR3 sequence reads: CASSQVAGGRSTEAFF. CDR3 coding DNA: TGCGCCAGCAGCCAAGTGGCCGGGGGGCGAAGCACTGAAGCTTTCTTT.